This T cell receptor (beta chain) came from a study of cytomegalovirus exposure and HLA in healthy donors. Findings and limits, study-wide: An analysis done earlier found most TCR beta V segments productive about 87% or about 30% of the time.

As to this clone: What it binds is unknown. One junction end disagrees with the germline gene, perhaps due to a read error.

The V gene's germline CDR1 is WSHSY and CDR2 SAAADI. This CDR3 is built from 14 residues. The PCR used 60 Vbeta and 13 Jbeta primers. Assay used: immunoSEQ multiplex PCR; TCRdb lists only in-frame clones, some missing. In the table there are some 170,000 clones, about 9.4% of which are singletons. The material sequenced was PBMCs. The origin of this receptor is a woman in her thirties in good health and CMV-seropositive. The V call is TRBV10-2, the J call TRBJ2-6, with TRBD2 as a possible D gene (7 bases). CDR3 in amino acids: CASRGGSGANVLNF. The CDR3 DNA reads TGCGCCAGCAGAGGGGGGAGCGGGGCCAACGTCCTGAATTTC.